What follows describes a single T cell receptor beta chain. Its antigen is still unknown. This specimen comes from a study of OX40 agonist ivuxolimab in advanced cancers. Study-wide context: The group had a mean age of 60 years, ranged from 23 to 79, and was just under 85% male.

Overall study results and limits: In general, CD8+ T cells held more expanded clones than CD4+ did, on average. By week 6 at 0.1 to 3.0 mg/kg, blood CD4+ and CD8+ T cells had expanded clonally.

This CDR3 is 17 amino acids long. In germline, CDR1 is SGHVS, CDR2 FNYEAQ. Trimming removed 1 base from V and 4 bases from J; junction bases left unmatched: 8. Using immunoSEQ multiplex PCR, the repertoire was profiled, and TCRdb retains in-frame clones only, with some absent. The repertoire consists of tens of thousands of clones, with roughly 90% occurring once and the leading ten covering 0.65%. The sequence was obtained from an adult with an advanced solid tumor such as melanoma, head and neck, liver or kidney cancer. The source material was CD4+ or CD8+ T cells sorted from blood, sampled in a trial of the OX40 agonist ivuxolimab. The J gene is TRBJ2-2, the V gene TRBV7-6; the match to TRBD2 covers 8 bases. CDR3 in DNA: TGTGCCAGCAGCTTAGGCGGGGGGCCCCCCGGCACCGGGGAGCTGTTTTTT. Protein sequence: CASSLGGGPPGTGELFF.